This TCR beta chain was profiled in a study of monozygotic twins with inflammatory bowel disease. Whole-study findings and limits: Twins with IBD were found to have lower TCRbeta diversity (inverse Simpson) than healthy co-twins.

Germline CDR1 is SGHDT and CDR2 is YYEEEE. This CDR3 has 19 residues. Investigators made cDNA in eight separate reactions per sample. TCRdb reprocessed the 5' RACE reads and stores each CDR3 protein as one record, lacking DNA. The repertoire table contains around 370,000 distinct CDR3 sequences. In the case of this clonotype: Antigen: not known.

The source of this sequence is a human donor with ulcerative colitis or Crohn's disease, or a healthy co-twin of an affected twin (not recorded which). The specimen was blood. This chain joins TRBV5-6 and TRBJ2-7; TCRdb returns TRBD1, unconfirmable since there is no DNA. The CDR3 sequence: CASSLASGVLGAFSYEQYF.